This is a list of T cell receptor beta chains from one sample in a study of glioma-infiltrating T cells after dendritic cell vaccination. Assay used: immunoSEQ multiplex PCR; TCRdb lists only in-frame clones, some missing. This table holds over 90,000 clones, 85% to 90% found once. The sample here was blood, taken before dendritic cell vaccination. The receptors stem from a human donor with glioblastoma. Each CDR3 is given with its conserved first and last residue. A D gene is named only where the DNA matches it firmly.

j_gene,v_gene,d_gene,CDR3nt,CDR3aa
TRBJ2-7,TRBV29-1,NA,TGCAGCGTTGTGCCGACAGCTACCTACGAGCAGTACTTC,CSVVPTATYEQYF
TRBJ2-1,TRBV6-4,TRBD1,TGTGCCAGCAGTCCGGGGACAGGGGGCTGGAATGAGCAGTTCTTC,CASSPGTGGWNEQFF
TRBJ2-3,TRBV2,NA,TGTGCCAGCCGATTATCCGCGACGGCGGTTCGAGAAGATACGCAGTATTTT,CASRLSATAVREDTQYF
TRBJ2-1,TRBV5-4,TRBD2,TGTGCCAGCAGCTTGGTTTGGGGGGGGAACAATGAGCAGTTCTTC,CASSLVWGGNNEQFF
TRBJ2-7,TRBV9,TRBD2,TGTGCCAGCAGCTCCCTGGGACTAGCGGGCCCTTACTACGAGCAGTACTTC,CASSSLGLAGPYYEQYF
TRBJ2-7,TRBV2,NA,TGTGCCAGCAGCGGGGGGACACCTCCCTACGAGCAGTACTTC,CASSGGTPPYEQYF
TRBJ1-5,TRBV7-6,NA,TGTGCCAGCAGCTTAGGGAACAGTCCCAATCAGCCCCAGCATTTT,CASSLGNSPNQPQHF
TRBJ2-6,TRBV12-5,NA,TGTGCTAGTGGTTGGACGGGGTCCGGACAGATAGGCTCTGGGACCAACGTCCTGACTTTC,CASGWTGSGQIGSGTNVLTF
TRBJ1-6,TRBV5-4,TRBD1,TGTGCCAGCAGCCTCCAGACAGGGGAAAATTCACCCCTCCACTTT,CASSLQTGENSPLHF
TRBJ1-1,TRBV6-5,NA,TGTGCCAGCAGTTACGCGTCGCACACTGAAGCTTTCTTT,CASSYASHTEAFF
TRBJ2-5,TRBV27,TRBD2,TGTGCCAGCTCACCGGCTCAGGCGGGAGGTTGGGAGACCCAGTACTTC,CASSPAQAGGWETQYF
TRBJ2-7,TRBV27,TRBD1,TGTGCCAGCAGAACCGGGACAGGGGGCTACGAGCAGTACTTC,CASRTGTGGYEQYF
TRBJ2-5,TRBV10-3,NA,TGTGCCATCAGTGAGTTGGAACAGGAAACCTTAGGGGGCCAGTACTTC,CAISELEQETLGGQYF
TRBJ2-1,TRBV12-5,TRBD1,TGTGCTAGTGGTTTGGTGGGACAGGGAACCTTTGAGCAGTTCTTC,CASGLVGQGTFEQFF
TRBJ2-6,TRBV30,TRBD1,TGTGCCTGGAAGATAGGGACAGGGGGCTATGTCCTGACTTTC,CAWKIGTGGYVLTF
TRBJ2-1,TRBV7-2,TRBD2,TGTGCCAGCAGCTTGGGTAGCGGGAGCCACAATGAGCAGTTCTTC,CASSLGSGSHNEQFF